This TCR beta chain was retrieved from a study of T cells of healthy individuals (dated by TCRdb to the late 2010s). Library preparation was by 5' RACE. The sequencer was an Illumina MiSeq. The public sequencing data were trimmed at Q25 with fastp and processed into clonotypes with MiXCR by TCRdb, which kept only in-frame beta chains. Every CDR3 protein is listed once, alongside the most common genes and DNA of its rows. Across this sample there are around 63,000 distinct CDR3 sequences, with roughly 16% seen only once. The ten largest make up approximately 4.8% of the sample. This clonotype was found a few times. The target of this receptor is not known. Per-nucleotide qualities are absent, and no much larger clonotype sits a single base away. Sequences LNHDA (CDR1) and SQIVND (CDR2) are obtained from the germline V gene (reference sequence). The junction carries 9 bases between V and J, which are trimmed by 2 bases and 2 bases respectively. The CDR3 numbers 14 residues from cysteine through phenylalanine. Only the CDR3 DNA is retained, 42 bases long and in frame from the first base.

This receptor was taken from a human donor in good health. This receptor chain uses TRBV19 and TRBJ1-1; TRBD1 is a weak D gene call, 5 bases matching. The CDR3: CASSISGPNTEAFF. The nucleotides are TGTGCCAGTAGTATATCAGGGCCTAACACTGAAGCTTTCTTT.